The 15 T cell receptor beta chains below come from one sample, sequenced in a study of T cell changes during pregnancy in multiple sclerosis. The protocol was immunoSEQ multiplex PCR, while the TCRdb copy is restricted to in-frame clones and leaves out a portion. The sample includes almost 50,000 clones, about nine tenths of them seen just once. The sequencing here drew on CD8+ T cells from peripheral blood mononuclear cells, taken after pregnancy. These receptors all stem from a female donor with multiple sclerosis, enrolled in a pregnancy study.

The chain employs TRBV5-6 and TRBJ1-5; 7 bases are shared with TRBD1. Germline V gene lookup returns CDR1 SGHDT and CDR2 YYEEEE. J gave up 0 bases and V 3 bases, and 6 bases lay outside the gene matches. This CDR3 has 16 residues. CDR3 in amino acids: CASSSRTGDSNQPQHF. In nucleotides, the CDR3 is TGTGCCAGCAGCTCGCGTACAGGGGATAGCAATCAGCCCCAGCATTTT.

The chain employs TRBV29-1 and TRBJ2-7, with D possibly being TRBD1 (7 bases). The V and J ends lost 3 bases and 4 bases respectively, with 13 bases between them. This CDR3 is built from 13 residues. Germline V CDR1 and CDR2: SQVTM, ANQGSEA. The DNA of the CDR3 is TGCAGCGTTGAGGCAGGGGGAGGATACGAGCAGTACTTC. Encoded protein: CSVEAGGGYEQYF.

The rearrangement joins TRBV10-1 to TRBJ2-7, with a possible D match to TRBD1 (6 bases). Trimming removed 5 bases from V and 2 bases from J, with 19 bases in between. The CDR3 spans 16 residues. The germline V gene has CDR1 WNHNN and CDR2 SYGVQD (reference sequence). The CDR3 nucleotides read TGCGCCAGCAGTACCACAGGGACCCCTCTCGCCTACGAGCAGTACTTC. Protein sequence: CASSTTGTPLAYEQYF.

The rearrangement uses TRBV6-1 and TRBJ2-7; 8 positions match TRBD1. J gave up 2 bases and V 7 bases, and 7 bases lay outside the gene matches. The CDR3 is 14 amino acids. Germline V gene data show CDR1 as MNHNS and CDR2 as SASEGT. DNA of the CDR3: TGTGCCAGCAATTCAGGGGGCAGCACCTACGAGCAGTACTTC. This translates into CASNSGGSTYEQYF.

The rearrangement joins TRBV7-8 to TRBJ2-4, with 12 bases fitting TRBD1. The CDR3 has 16 residues. CDR1 and CDR2 (germline): SGHVS, FQNEAQ. V dropped 6 bases and J dropped 8; count of bases not matched to a gene: 11. The CDR3 sequence: CASSEPGQGAKDIQYF. The CDR3 DNA reads TGTGCCAGCAGTGAACCGGGACAGGGGGCGAAAGACATTCAGTACTTC.

The chain recombines TRBV7-9 with TRBJ2-1, with a possible D match to TRBD1 (5 bases). In germline, CDR1 is SEHNR, CDR2 FQNEAQ (reference sequence). Trimming removed 2 bases from V and 5 bases from J, with 13 bases in between. The length of the CDR3 is 15 residues. DNA for the CDR3: TGTGCCAGCAGCTTAAAAAGGGGTGTGAACAATGAGCAGTTCTTC. Residues: CASSLKRGVNNEQFF.

The chain carries TRBV5-6 and TRBJ2-3, with 11 bases that match TRBD2. The CDR3 extends over 14 amino acids. Trimming at V came to 7 bases and at J to 5 bases, leaving 6 bases not matched to a gene. Germline V gene lookup returns CDR1 SGHDT and CDR2 YYEEEE. The CDR3 loop is CASGTSGGIDTQYF. The CDR3 DNA is TGTGCCAGCGGAACTAGCGGGGGCATAGATACGCAGTATTTT.

This clone has a single count. This chain connects TRBV5-1 to TRBJ2-1, with 14 bases lining up with TRBD2. The CDR3 is 18 amino acids. Trimming removed 0 bases from V and 0 bases from J; junction bases left unmatched: 2. Looked up from germline, CDR1 is SGHRS and CDR2 is YFSETQ. The CDR3 DNA reads as TGCGCCAGCAGCTTGGGGACTAGCGGGGGGAGCTCCTACAATGAGCAGTTCTTC. Its translation is CASSLGTSGGSSYNEQFF.

This clone was seen only a few times. The chain recombines TRBV6-5 with TRBJ2-1; 8 bases align to TRBD2. The CDR3 runs 14 residues. V dropped 8 bases and J dropped 7; count of bases not matched to a gene: 10. Germline V gene sequence: CDR1 MNHEY, CDR2 SVGAGI. In nucleotides, the CDR3 is TGTGCCAGCTCGACGGGGGGGGGCGGGAATGAGCAGTTCTTC. Protein: CASSTGGGGNEQFF.

The V and J genes are TRBV19 and TRBJ2-1; D may be TRBD2 (5 bases). From germline, CDR1 is LNHDA and CDR2 SQIVND (reference sequence). Trimming shortened V by 6 bases and J by 0 bases, and 9 bases separated the two germline ends. This CDR3 is 14 amino acids long. The CDR3 loop is CASRRRGSYNEQFF. CDR3 bases: TGTGCCAGTAGGAGACGGGGCTCCTACAATGAGCAGTTCTTC.

This clone was recorded once. Other DNA sequences of this sample code for an identical CDR3. The V gene is TRBV28, the J gene TRBJ2-1; D is possibly TRBD1 (7 bases). This CDR3 region has 14 residues. V lost 6 bases and J 7 bases, leaving 16 bases between the germline ends. From germline, CDR1 is MDHEN and CDR2 SYDVKM. For the CDR3, the DNA is TGTGCCAGCAGGCCCCCAGGGGGGTCAAATGAGCAGTTCTTC. Translated, it gives CASRPPGGSNEQFF.

By its share, this clone is medium-sized (0.01 to 0.1%). The chain links TRBV7-3 to TRBJ2-1, with 10 bases that match TRBD2. The CDR3 is made up of 18 amino acids. Germline V CDR1 and CDR2: SGHTA, FQGTGA. Unmatched junction bases numbered 12, after V lost 1 base and J lost 6 bases. The CDR3 DNA sequence: TGTGCCAGCAGCTTAATAGCGGCTAGCGGGGGTTCTGGCAATGAGCAGTTCTTC. Translation gives CASSLIAASGGSGNEQFF.

This chain uses TRBV4-1 with TRBJ1-2; no definite D call. V was shortened by 0 bases and J by 5 bases, with 10 bases between the two germline ends. CDR1 is MGHRA, CDR2 YSYEKL, per germline. The CDR3 runs to 14 residues. The CDR3, as DNA: TGCGCCAGCAGCCAAGATAGCGGCCTATATGGCTACACCTTC. This translates into CASSQDSGLYGYTF.

This chain links TRBV6-6 with TRBJ2-7; the match to TRBD1 covers 12 bases. This CDR3 region has 16 residues. In germline, CDR1 is MNHNY, CDR2 SVGAGI (reference sequence). Germline trimming cut 6 bases from V and 6 bases from J; bases unmatched to any gene: 12. CDR3 protein: CASSTVRDRGRGEQYF. In DNA, the CDR3 is TGTGCCAGCAGCACCGTTAGGGACAGGGGGCGCGGCGAGCAGTACTTC.

Note on this clone: The same CDR3 can be traced to other DNA sequences in this sample. This rearrangement joins TRBV2 to TRBJ1-1; a possible D gene is TRBD1 (5 bases). The germline gives CDR1 SNHLY, CDR2 FYNNEI. CDR3 length: 12 residues. V was trimmed by 5 bases and J by 5 bases, leaving 9 bases between them. The CDR3 DNA is TGTGCCAGCAGTTCCGGGGGGACTGAAGCTTTCTTT. Its protein product is CASSSGGTEAFF.